This TCR beta chain stems from a study of T cell responses to AZD1222 COVID-19 vaccine. Germline V CDR1 and CDR2: LGHDT, YNNKEL (reference sequence). The CDR3 is 16 amino acids. V shed 5 bases and J shed 4 bases, with 20 bases lying between them. The repertoire was sequenced with immunoSEQ multiplex PCR; TCRdb's copy has only in-frame clones and lacks some. The repertoire holds more than 85,000 clones, with approximately 88% as singletons. This receptor was taken from an adult in good health. V and J are TRBV3-1 (or the pseudogene TRBV3-2) and TRBJ2-5; D perhaps matches TRBD2 (6 bases). The sequenced sample was peripheral blood, obtained on day 0 of AZD1222 vaccination. The CDR3 sequence is CASSGTLRPASETQYF. In DNA, the CDR3 is TGTGCCAGCAGCGGGACTCTCAGACCCGCTTCAGAGACCCAGTACTTC.